This T cell receptor (beta chain) came from a study of T cell responses to AZD1222 COVID-19 vaccine. The V gene end was trimmed by 3 bases and the J gene end by 1 base; junction bases not matched to a gene: 4. This CDR3 has 16 residues. Looked up from germline, CDR1 is LNHDA and CDR2 is SQIVND (reference sequence). Assay: immunoSEQ multiplex PCR; the TCRdb copy retains only in-frame clones and omits some. The profile covers under 150,000 clones, with 75% to 90% appearing a single time and 1.5% to 2% taken by the ten largest. Turning to this clone: As yet, its antigen is unknown.

Study conclusions and caveats: Epitopes outside B.1.351 and B.1.1.7 mutated regions reportedly drew nearly half of spike TCRs.

Pooling covered second doses at about 4 or about 12 weeks. The chain recombines TRBV19 with TRBJ2-3, with 10 bases aligning to TRBD1. This TCR derives from an adult who received the AZD1222 COVID-19 vaccine. The material sequenced was peripheral blood, taken 28 days after the second AZD1222 dose. The CDR3 here is CASSISGTGGTDTQYF. CDR3 DNA sequence: TGTGCCAGTAGTATCTCCGGGACAGGGGGCACAGATACGCAGTATTTT.